Below, 4 T cell receptor beta chains from the same sample are listed, as sequenced in a study of human T cells and chemical hapten exposure. TCRdb fed the RACE reads into MiXCR, producing one record per CDR3 protein. Of about 250,000 distinct CDR3 sequences listed, roughly 8% are singletons. Time point here: pre-sensitization, week 0. Treatment meaning: therapeutic diphenylcyclopropenone sensitization with weekly scalp DPC. Source: whole blood, taken in connection with sensitization to the hapten diphenylcyclopropenone (DPC). These receptors originate from a man younger than 35 with alopecia areata. Some clones in this sample may be carry-over from other donors' samples.

The V gene is TRBV2, the J gene TRBJ1-1; D might be TRBD1 (5 bases). V was shortened by 1 base and J by 0 bases, with 15 bases between the two germline ends. Germline CDR1 and CDR2: SNHLY and FYNNEI. The CDR3 totals 17 residues. In nucleotides, the CDR3 is TGTGCCAGCAGTGAAGACACGCGGGGCACGATGAACACTGAAGCTTTCTTT. Translating it yields CASSEDTRGTMNTEAFF.

This chain joins TRBV7-2 and TRBJ2-3; D not certain. The V gene's germline CDR1 is SGHTA and CDR2 FQGNSA. V lost 0 bases to trimming and J lost 6 bases, with 7 bases between them. This CDR3 spans 13 amino acids. The CDR3 DNA follows: TGTGCCAGCAGCTTAGCGGTCTCTGATACGCAGTATTTT. Amino acid sequence: CASSLAVSDTQYF. Supplemented by reference TRBV7-2 and TRBJ2-3, the full variable domain reads GAGVSQSPSNKVTEKGKDVELRCDPISGHTALYWYRQSLGQGLEFLIYFQGNSAPDKSGLPSDRFSAERTGGSVSTLTIQRTQQEDSAVYLCASSLAVSDTQYFGPGTRLTVL.

Here the CDR3 reads CASSPGTAATEAFF. The CDR3 coding sequence is TGTGCCAGCAGCCCCGGGACGGCGGCCACTGAAGCTTTCTTT. The chain links TRBV11-3 to TRBJ1-1; weak D call: TRBD1 (5 bases). Per the germline V gene, CDR1 is SGHNT and CDR2 is YENEEA. This CDR3 comprises 14 residues. Trimming pared 5 bases from V and 4 bases from J, leaving 14 bases between.

The V and J genes are TRBV2 and TRBJ1-5; D gene unclear. The germline V and J ends were trimmed by 8 bases and 2 bases, with 16 bases remaining between them. Germline lookup yields CDR1 SNHLY and CDR2 FYNNEI. CDR3 length: 15 amino acids. The CDR3 reads CASGRQSGRNQPQHF. In nucleotides, the CDR3 is TGTGCCAGCGGTCGTCAATCCGGACGCAATCAGCCCCAGCATTTT.